This TCR beta chain was recorded in a study of T cells in localized non-small cell lung cancer. The repertoire was sequenced with immunoSEQ multiplex PCR; TCRdb's copy has only in-frame clones and lacks some. The top ten clones hold approximately 17% of a sample with some 50,000 clones, 81% of them seen once. Study-level points and caveats: A raised T cell density in blood coincided with lengthier overall survival.

CDR1 and CDR2 from the germline V gene are MNHEY and SVGAGI. The CDR3 has 15 amino acids. The V end was cut by 6 bases, the J end by 1 base, with 12 bases between. In the case of this clone: No antigen is known for it.

The sequence derives from a man aged 40 to 70 with stage III lung adenocarcinoma. The specimen was peripheral blood mononuclear cells, collected before any cancer treatment. This chain joins TRBV6-5 and TRBJ2-2, with unresolved D. CDR3 sequence: CASSPSLGNTGELFF. In DNA, the CDR3 is TGTGCCAGCAGCCCGTCCCTTGGGAACACCGGGGAGCTGTTTTTT.